The text below deals with one T cell receptor (beta chain). Its antigen specificity is not known. Nothing much larger sits one base from this clone, and base qualities are not available. TCR beta CDR3 regions were amplified from RNA transcripts. The TCR CDR3 was subjected to a first round of RT-PCR using the HTBI primer set and the Qiagen OneStep RT-PCR kit. Libraries were constructed in a second round of multiplex PCR, after which size selection and purification were performed. The libraries were sequenced on an Illumina HiSeq2000 using paired-end 100 bp reads. Per the authors' processing: SOAPnuke was used to process the raw data, throwing out any read that contained adapters or uncalled bases, had a mean Phred below 15, or lacked an exact constant-primer or identifier match. High-quality paired reads were merged using COPE v1.2.5, and each unique nucleotide sequence was defined as a clonotype. MiTCR v1.1 was used to align clonotypes to the IMGT TRBV, TRBD and TRBJ reference segments. Only V-J combinations with frequency above 0.0001, covering roughly 99% of repertoires, were analysed. A TCS score was defined as the ratio of F50 (clonal expansion) to E x V (chaos), with BLOSUM62-based TCRdist applied between CDR3 peptides within each V-J. Welch's t-statistics and random forest reduced roughly 530 V-J features to some 14, which were used in a naive Bayes classifier (R e1071). The public reads were quality trimmed at Q25 with fastp and then assembled into clones with MiXCR by TCRdb, keeping productive beta chains. Under each unique CDR3 protein, matching rows form one entry showing the most common genes and DNA. V and J calls and clone size were set by TCRdb, not the authors. The sample table lists fewer than 700,000 distinct CDR3 sequences, roughly 16% of them with a count of one. Of the sample, around 3.9% falls within the top ten clones.

The source of the sample is a study of T cells in Graves' hyperthyroidism and ophthalmopathy (dated by TCRdb to between 2019 and 2020). With respect to the entire study: Peripheral blood samples were taken at the time of initial diagnosis, prior to any treatment. For training and testing, the approximately 97 patients in the discovery cohort were randomly divided in a 7:3 ratio. An independent validation cohort of about 20 hyperthyroidism patients and 17 patients who later progressed to ophthalmopathy tested prospective prediction of ophthalmopathy. The study also compared thyroid tissue and blood T-cell repertoires from over 5 Graves' hyperthyroidism patients. TCR Vbeta CDR3 sequencing of roughly 140 peripheral blood samples (43 ophthalmopathy, about 74 hyperthyroidism and some 17 progressor patients) is reported in the paper. A discovery cohort of around 100 patients, roughly 43 with Graves' ophthalmopathy and more than 55 with stable Graves' hyperthyroidism, was used to find distinguishing TCR V-J signatures. After sampling, hyperthyroidism patients received methimazole starting at 30 mg daily, and ophthalmopathy patients received high-dose intravenous methylprednisolone.

Broad study findings and their caveats: In validation, progression to ophthalmopathy was predicted by the model with 55% to 71% sensitivity and 72.22% specificity, a median of about 6.8 months before onset. No statistical method was used to fix the sample size in advance, and group allocation was not hidden from the investigators. Ophthalmopathy was separated from stable hyperthyroidism by a 13 V-J signature model, with around 90% sensitivity and roughly 81% specificity obtained in cross-validation and 80%/75% obtained in testing. Most expanded thyroid clonotypes (frequency above 0.001) were also detected in blood, a finding suggesting that blood repertoires may reflect thyroid immune responses.

Stable Graves' hyperthyroidism was defined as no progression to ophthalmopathy during 18 months of follow-up. Hyperthyroidism patients were newly diagnosed, had a disease duration of under 2 months, and were aged 18 to 65 years. Patients with uncontrolled infections, other autoimmune diseases, pregnancy or lactation were excluded. Clinical symptoms, serum thyroxine and TRAb, thyroid ultrasound, and orbital computed tomography formed the basis for the diagnoses. PBMCs were separated from about 10 ml of fresh peripheral blood using Ficoll-Paque density gradient centrifugation. Trizol reagent was used to extract total RNA, and RNA quality was then checked on an Agilent 2100 Bioanalyzer. Sequenced input: blood. This TCR came from a woman in her 30s with Graves' hyperthyroidism.

The CDR3 region: CSVPITGGQFF. The base sequence is TGCAGCGTGCCCATAACAGGAGGACAGTTCTTC. The chain links TRBV29-1 with TRBJ2-1; the D call could be TRBD1 or TRBD2, with each sharing 5 bases. The V and J ends are trimmed by 6 bases and 13 bases, leaving 16 bases between them. According to the germline V gene, CDR1 reads SQVTM and CDR2 reads ANQGSEA. Taken from cysteine to phenylalanine, the CDR3 has 11 residues. The only DNA kept is the CDR3, 33 bases in frame from the first base.